This passage covers 10 T cell receptor beta chains from one sample sequenced in a study of CD8 T cells in ankylosing spondylitis. MiXCR, applied by TCRdb to the 5' RACE reads, yields one record per CDR3 protein. Among around 320,000 distinct CDR3 sequences listed, 20% were seen once. The sample consisted of blood, either unsorted or a sorted T cell fraction (not recorded which). All receptors come from a female donor with ankylosing spondylitis or in good health (not recorded which).

This clonotype was detected many times. CDR3 DNA: TGTGCCAGCAGCCAAAACCCCCAGGGACCCTACACAGATACGCAGTATTTT. Its protein is CASSQNPQGPYTDTQYF. The V call is TRBV14, the J call TRBJ2-3, with D perhaps TRBD1 or TRBD2 (5 bases each). With 2 bases removed from V and 2 bases from J, the gap between germline ends came to 17 bases. Germline lookup yields CDR1 SGHDN and CDR2 FVKESK. This CDR3 contains 17 residues.

CDR3: CASSSGLAGGPARETQYF. CDR3 DNA sequence: TGTGCCAGCAGCTCTGGACTAGCGGGAGGGCCGGCGCGAGAGACCCAGTACTTC. V is TRBV11-2 and J is TRBJ2-5; TRBD2 agrees at 15 bases. The CDR3 runs to 18 residues. Trimming cost V 4 bases and J 4 bases; bases outside gene matches: 10. Germline CDR1 and CDR2: SGHAT and FQNNGV.

This clonotype was recorded a few times. The chain links TRBV20-1 to TRBJ2-7, with D perhaps TRBD1 or TRBD2 (6 bases each). CDR3 size: 12 residues. Germline values: CDR1 DFQATT, CDR2 SNEGSKA (reference sequence). With 3 bases removed from V and 4 bases from J, the gap between germline ends came to 10 bases. This CDR3 is CSASRGRYEQYF. CDR3 DNA sequence: TGCAGTGCTAGCCGGGGGCGGTACGAGCAGTACTTC.

The V and J genes are TRBV29-1 and TRBJ1-2, with 8 bases aligning to TRBD1. The V gene end was trimmed by 7 bases and the J gene end by 3 bases; junction bases not matched to a gene: 7. The V gene's germline CDR1 is SQVTM and CDR2 ANQGSEA. The length of the CDR3 is 13 residues. The CDR3: CSARDRRDYGYTF. CDR3 nucleotide sequence: TGCAGCGCTCGGGACAGGCGGGACTATGGCTACACCTTC. Full variable domain (missing parts from reference TRBV29-1 and TRBJ1-2): SAVISQKPSRDICQRGTSLTIQCQVDSQVTMMFWYRQQPGQSLTLIATANQGSEATYESGFVIDKFPISRPNLTFSTLTVSNMSPEDSSIYLCSARDRRDYGYTFGSGTRLTVV.

This rearrangement joins TRBV6-5 to TRBJ2-1, with 14 bases that match TRBD2. Per the germline V gene, CDR1 is MNHEY and CDR2 is SVGAGI. V gave up 4 bases and J gave up 2 bases; unmatched junction bases: 10. CDR3 size: 19 residues. The DNA of the CDR3 is TGTGCCAGCAGTTTCCCGGGACTAGCGGGAGACTATGCCTACAATGAGCAGTTCTTC. Residues: CASSFPGLAGDYAYNEQFF.

This rearrangement joins TRBV12-3 or TRBV12-4 to TRBJ1-3; 7 nucleotides agree with TRBD1. This CDR3 has 15 residues. V was pared by 5 bases and J by 2 bases, with 6 bases of the junction left unmatched. The CDR3 loop is CASSRATGTGNTIYF. Here the CDR3 DNA reads TGTGCCAGCAGTAGGGCGACAGGGACTGGAAACACCATATATTTT.

The V gene is TRBV20-1, the J gene TRBJ2-1; D gene ambiguous. This CDR3 contains 12 residues. Trimming took off 3 bases at V and 2 bases at J, with 5 bases between the two ends. Looked up from germline, CDR1 is DFQATT and CDR2 is SNEGSKA (reference sequence). DNA for the CDR3: TGCAGTGCTAGGCGGCCCTACAATGAGCAGTTCTTC. It encodes CSARRPYNEQFF.

This clonotype was counted at least ten times. The chain carries TRBV6-1 and TRBJ2-1; 10 positions agree with TRBD2. Germline V gene lookup returns CDR1 MNHNS and CDR2 SASEGT. The CDR3 is 15 amino acids. With V trimmed by 5 bases and J by 9 bases, 10 bases remained unmatched. The CDR3 nucleotides read TGTGCCAGCAGTAGGGGAGCGGGAGGGAGAAGTGAGCAGTTCTTC. It encodes CASSRGAGGRSEQFF.

J is TRBJ2-5 and V is TRBV25-1; maybe TRBD1 (6 bases). The V gene lost 4 bases and the J gene lost 1 base, with 13 bases spanning the gap. This CDR3 is built from 15 residues. Germline values: CDR1 MGHDK, CDR2 SYGVNS. CDR3 bases: TGTGCCAGCAGTGCTCCGGGACATATCCAAGAGACCCAGTACTTC. It is translated as CASSAPGHIQETQYF.

This clonotype was found many times. The chain recombines TRBV20-1 with TRBJ2-1; D is possibly TRBD1 (5 bases). CDR3 length: 11 residues. From germline, CDR1 is DFQATT and CDR2 SNEGSKA (reference sequence). V shed 6 bases and J shed 9 bases, with 12 bases lying between them. CDR3 in amino acids: CSASLDIEQFF. In DNA form, the CDR3 reads TGCAGTGCCTCCCTGGACATTGAGCAGTTCTTC.